The 6 T cell receptor beta chains given below trace back to one sample, sequenced in a study of neurological immune-mediated disorders. MiXCR was run by TCRdb on the 5' RACE reads, yielding one entry per CDR3 protein. The repertoire consists of 130,000 or so distinct CDR3 sequences, with 3.2% occurring once and the leading ten covering 1.3%. The sequenced sample consisted of PBMCs. Every receptor here comes from a woman aged 25 to 39 with multiple sclerosis.

This clonotype was seen at least ten times. The chain uses TRBV6-6 and TRBJ1-5, with D possibly being TRBD1 (5 bases). The V gene lost 10 bases and the J gene lost 4 bases, with 11 bases spanning the gap. This CDR3 contains 12 residues. Germline V gene data show CDR1 as MNHNY and CDR2 as SVGAGI (reference sequence). As DNA, the CDR3 is TGTGCCACAGGGCCAGTAAATCAGCCCCAGCATTTT. Its protein product is CATGPVNQPQHF.

This clonotype was observed at least ten times. The rearrangement joins TRBV3-1 to TRBJ2-5; D possibly corresponds to TRBD2 (6 bases). The CDR3 sequence is 16 residues long. Germline CDR1 LGHDT, CDR2 YNNKEL (reference sequence). V gave up 0 bases and J gave up 3 bases, with 14 bases separating them. The CDR3 here is CASSQEARGIEETQYF. The CDR3 DNA sequence: TGTGCCAGCAGCCAAGAGGCCCGGGGGATCGAAGAGACCCAGTACTTC.

This clonotype occurred a few times. The rearrangement joins TRBV20-1 to TRBJ2-7, with D possibly matching TRBD2 (5 bases). This CDR3 contains 13 residues. The germline V and J ends were trimmed by 3 bases and 6 bases, with 15 bases remaining between them. Germline loops: CDR1 DFQATT, CDR2 SNEGSKA (reference sequence). Here the CDR3 reads CSASYLEEVEQYF. The CDR3 DNA sequence: TGCAGTGCTAGTTACTTGGAGGAAGTCGAGCAGTACTTC.

At least ten counts were recorded for this clonotype. The rearrangement joins TRBV5-1 to TRBJ1-1; tentatively, D is TRBD1 (5 bases). The V gene's germline CDR1 is SGHRS and CDR2 YFSETQ. Between the trimmed V and J ends, which lost 1 base and 1 base, there was a span of 11 bases. CDR3 length equals 15 residues. In nucleotides, the CDR3 is TGCGCCAGCAGCTTGATCGCAGGGACGAACACTGAAGCTTTCTTT. Translating gives CASSLIAGTNTEAFF.

This clonotype was seen many times. V gene TRBV20-1 combines with J gene TRBJ2-4, with a tentative D call TRBD1 (5 bases). CDR1 DFQATT and CDR2 SNEGSKA come from the germline V gene (reference sequence). The CDR3 consists of 13 residues. V was clipped by 7 bases and J by 0 bases, with 10 bases between them. CDR3: CSVQALAKNIQYF. CDR3 nucleotide sequence: TGCAGTGTACAGGCCTTAGCCAAAAACATTCAGTACTTC.

On this clonotype itself: A read error is possible here, since a much larger clone lies one base away. V is TRBV6-2 or TRBV6-3 and J is TRBJ2-1, with D perhaps matching TRBD2 (5 bases). CDR3 length: 13 residues. Germline CDR1 is MNHEY and CDR2 is SVGEGT. The CDR3 reads CGSSYGAYNEQFF. Here the CDR3 DNA reads TGTGGCAGCAGTTACGGGGCCTACAATGAGCAGTTCTTC.